This TCR beta chain was found in a study of blood T cells in healthy people across ages. The donors, aged about 6 to 90, were healthy Caucasians from Russia. Per-sample PBMC isolation yielded at least 6.5 million cells. This clonotype has only a few counts. The antigen remains unidentified. Combining a sample-barcoded 5' primer with a J-beta primer mix, a second PCR ran for 7 to 11 cycles. Tags on each cDNA molecule came from a template-switch adaptor with 12 random nucleotides. TCRdb re-derived calls from the 5' RACE reads in MiXCR, one entry per CDR3 protein. The data contain about 640,000 distinct CDR3 sequences, 45% to 65% of them seen just once; the ten biggest clones take up around 37%. V lost 1 base and J 4 bases, leaving 10 bases between the germline ends. The CDR3 runs to 14 residues. Germline loops: CDR1 LGHDT, CDR2 YNNKEL (reference sequence). The study, taken as a whole, reports: Diversity estimated from one million T cells was considered an underestimate.

The gene calls are TRBV3-1 and TRBJ2-5; tentatively, D is TRBD1 or TRBD2 (5 bases each). This sequence was found in a man aged 60-69 years in good health. The specimen was blood. The CDR3 loop is CASSQARGGETQYF. The CDR3 DNA reads as TGTGCCAGCAGCCAAGCGAGGGGCGGAGAGACCCAGTACTTC.